A single sample gave rise to the 4 T cell receptor beta chains below, sequenced in a study of T cell changes during pregnancy in multiple sclerosis (dated by TCRdb to about 2019). The library was built by means of the immunoSEQ multiplex PCR assay. TCRdb provides this immuneACCESS table in a form limited to in-frame rearrangements. Some clones are lacking; in checked studies, under half of them reflect an unresolved V gene, and why the rest are absent is not known. For this sample there are 65,000 to 80,000 clones; around nine tenths appear just once. More than 1.4% of the sample lies in the top ten. The specimen comprised peripheral blood, sampled in the third trimester of pregnancy. The receptors here all came from a female donor with multiple sclerosis, enrolled in a pregnancy study.

J is TRBJ2-7 and V is TRBV5-8, with 7 nucleotides matching TRBD1. J gave up 4 bases and V 3 bases, and 7 bases lay outside the gene matches. The germline V gene encodes CDR1 SGHTS and CDR2 YDEGEE. This CDR3 is 14 amino acids long. CDR3 residues: CASSSGTVDYEQYF. The CDR3 DNA reads as TGTGCCAGCAGCTCCGGGACAGTCGATTACGAGCAGTACTTC. The full variable domain, completed using reference TRBV5-8 and TRBJ2-7, is EAGVTQSPTHLIKTRGQQATLRCSPISGHTSVYWYQQALGLGLQFLLWYDEGEERNRGNFPPRFSGRQFPNYSSELNVNALELEDSALYLCASSSGTVDYEQYFGPGTRLTVT.

The rearrangement uses TRBV5-4 and TRBJ2-5; the match to TRBD2 covers 11 bases. V was pared by 4 bases and J by 3 bases, with 5 bases of the junction left unmatched. Germline CDR1 and CDR2: SGHNT and YYREEE (reference sequence). The CDR3 totals 15 residues. The CDR3 nucleotides are TGTGCCAGCAGCCGTAGCGGGGGGGAGAAAGAGACCCAGTACTTC. Its translation is CASSRSGGEKETQYF.

A single count supports this clone. This chain links TRBV4-1 with TRBJ2-4; D possibly corresponds to TRBD2 (6 bases). The CDR3 totals 15 residues. V lost 6 bases to trimming and J lost 0 bases, with 12 bases between them. The germline V gene has CDR1 MGHRA and CDR2 YSYEKL. The DNA of the CDR3 is TGCGCCAGCAGTCTTGGAGGGCTAGCCAAAAACATTCAGTACTTC. Protein sequence: CASSLGGLAKNIQYF.

The V call is TRBV6-1, the J call TRBJ2-7; a possible D gene is TRBD1 (5 bases). CDR3 size: 14 residues. Trimming took 0 bases from V and 6 from J, leaving 12 bases between them. The germline V gene encodes CDR1 MNHNS and CDR2 SASEGT. CDR3 amino acids: CASSEAGDRAEQYF. The CDR3 nucleotides are TGTGCCAGCAGTGAAGCAGGGGATCGAGCCGAGCAGTACTTC.